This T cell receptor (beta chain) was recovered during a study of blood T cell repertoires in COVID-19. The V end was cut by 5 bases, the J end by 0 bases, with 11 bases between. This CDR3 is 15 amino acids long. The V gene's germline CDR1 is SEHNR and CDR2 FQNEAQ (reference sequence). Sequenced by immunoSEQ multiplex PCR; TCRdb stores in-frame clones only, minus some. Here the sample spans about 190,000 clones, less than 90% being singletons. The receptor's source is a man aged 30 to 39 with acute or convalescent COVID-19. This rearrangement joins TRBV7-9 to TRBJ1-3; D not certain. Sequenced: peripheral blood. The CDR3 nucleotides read TGTGCCAGCAGCCCAAGCCCTCACTCTGGAAACACCATATATTTT. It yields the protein CASSPSPHSGNTIYF.